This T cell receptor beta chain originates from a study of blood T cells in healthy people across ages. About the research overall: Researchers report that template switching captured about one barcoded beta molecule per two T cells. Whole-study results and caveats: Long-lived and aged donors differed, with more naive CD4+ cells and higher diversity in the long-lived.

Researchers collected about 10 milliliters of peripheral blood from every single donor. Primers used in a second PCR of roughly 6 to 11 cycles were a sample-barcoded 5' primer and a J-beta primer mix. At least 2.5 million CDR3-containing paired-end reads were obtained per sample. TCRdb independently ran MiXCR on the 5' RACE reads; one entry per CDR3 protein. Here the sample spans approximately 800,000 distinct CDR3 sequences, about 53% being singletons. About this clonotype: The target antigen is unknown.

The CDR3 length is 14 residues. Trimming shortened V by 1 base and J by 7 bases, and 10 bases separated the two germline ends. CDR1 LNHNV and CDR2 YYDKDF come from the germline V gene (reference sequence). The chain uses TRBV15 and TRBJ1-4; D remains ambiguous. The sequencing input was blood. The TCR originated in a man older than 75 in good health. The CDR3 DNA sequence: TGTGCCACCAGCAGAGCTCCGGCAGCTGAAAAACTGTTTTTT. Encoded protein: CATSRAPAAEKLFF.